Shown below are 32 T cell receptor beta chains from a single sample sequenced in a study of immune evolution from preneoplasia to lung adenocarcinoma. The method was immunoSEQ multiplex PCR; TCRdb's version includes in-frame clones alone and lacks a portion of them. Of approximately 7,700 clones in the sample, 70% to 85% are singletons; the top ten hold less than 2.5%. Sequencing input: FFPE minimally invasive lung adenocarcinoma tissue. The receptors come from an older person with lung adenocarcinoma.

The chain recombines TRBV4-2 with TRBJ2-3; TRBD2 matches at 11 bases. Germline loops: CDR1 LGHNA, CDR2 YNFKEQ. The CDR3 contains 16 residues. V lost 0 bases to trimming and J lost 3 bases; unmatched junction nucleotides: 2. The CDR3 nucleotides read TGTGCCAGCAGCCAAGACCTAGCGGGGGGTACAGATACGCAGTATTTT. Translation: CASSQDLAGGTDTQYF.

The rearrangement joins TRBV7-2 to TRBJ2-7; possibly TRBD2 for D (6 bases). CDR1 SGHTA and CDR2 FQGNSA come from the germline V gene. V lost 0 bases to trimming and J lost 5 bases, with 8 bases between them. The CDR3 is made up of 13 amino acids. As DNA, the CDR3 is TGTGCCAGCAGCTTAGCTTGGGAGGACGAGCAGTACTTC. It translates to CASSLAWEDEQYF.

V gene TRBV5-4 combines with J gene TRBJ2-7; 11 bases align to TRBD2. The CDR3 loop spans 15 amino acids. V gave up 0 bases and J gave up 6 bases; unmatched junction bases: 5. Germline CDR1 SGHNT, CDR2 YYREEE (reference sequence). The CDR3: CASSLDPLAGGEQYF. As DNA, the CDR3 is TGTGCCAGCAGCTTGGATCCCCTAGCGGGGGGCGAGCAGTACTTC.

The gene calls are TRBV6-4 and TRBJ2-2, with D possibly being TRBD2 (6 bases). V lost 6 bases to trimming and J lost 7 bases, with 12 bases between them. Looked up from germline, CDR1 is MRHNA and CDR2 is SNTAGT. There are 13 residues in the CDR3. This CDR3 is CASRPSAVGELFF. CDR3 sequence (DNA): TGTGCCAGCAGACCTAGCGCGGTCGGGGAGCTGTTTTTT.

The V call is TRBV6-5, the J call TRBJ2-6; D unresolved. The CDR3 extends over 14 amino acids. The germline V gene has CDR1 MNHEY and CDR2 SVGAGI. The V and J ends lost 2 bases and 0 bases respectively, with 2 bases between them. CDR3 bases: TGTGCCAGCAGTTACAGCTCTGGGGCCAACGTCCTGACTTTC. Its protein product is CASSYSSGANVLTF.

The chain uses TRBV7-3 and TRBJ2-7; 8 bases are shared with TRBD1. This CDR3 has 20 amino acids. The germline V gene has CDR1 SGHTA and CDR2 FQGTGA. Trimming cost V 1 base and J 2 bases; bases outside gene matches: 19. Written as DNA, the CDR3 is TGTGCCAGCAGCTTAAGGGTCCGGGACAGGTCTCCCGAGGGGCCCTACGAGCAGTACTTC. This translates into CASSLRVRDRSPEGPYEQYF.

This clone has just one count. This rearrangement joins TRBV2 to TRBJ2-7; D remains unclear. Germline V gene data show CDR1 as SNHLY and CDR2 as FYNNEI. This CDR3 comprises 10 residues. The V end lost 2 bases, the J end lost 7 bases, and 3 bases lay between the germline ends. CDR3 nucleotide sequence: TGTGCCAGCAGTGAAACGGAGCAGTACTTC. It codes for CASSETEQYF.

This chain connects TRBV28 to TRBJ2-5; perhaps TRBD1 as D (6 bases). With 4 bases removed from V and 3 bases from J, the gap between germline ends came to 12 bases. CDR1 is MDHEN and CDR2 is SYDVKM in the germline V gene. CDR3 length: 14 amino acids. CDR3 sequence reads: CASSYQTGKETQYF. DNA for the CDR3: TGTGCCAGCAGTTACCAGACAGGAAAAGAGACCCAGTACTTC.

V usage is TRBV9 and J usage is TRBJ2-3, with TRBD1 as a possible D gene (5 bases). The CDR3 has 13 amino acids. V lost 3 bases to trimming and J lost 6 bases, with 11 bases between them. CDR1 SGDLS and CDR2 YYNGEE come from the germline V gene. The CDR3 DNA reads as TGTGCCAGCAGCGAAGGGGTAGAGGATACGCAGTATTTT. Its protein product is CASSEGVEDTQYF.

On this clone itself: Different DNA sequences within this sample yield the same CDR3. The chain recombines TRBV6-5 with TRBJ2-2, with 9 bases lining up with TRBD1. CDR1 MNHEY and CDR2 SVGAGI come from the germline V gene. The junction had 12 bases not matched to a gene; V was cut back by 11 bases and J by 5 bases. The CDR3 is made up of 15 amino acids. The chain's CDR3 is CAARNNRGRTGELFF. The CDR3 bases are TGTGCCGCCCGAAATAACAGGGGGCGGACCGGGGAGCTGTTTTTT.

The CDR3 DNA sequence: TGTGCCAGCAGACGCCGGGACAATACTAATGAAAAACTGTTTTTT. It translates to CASRRRDNTNEKLFF. This rearrangement joins TRBV5-5 to TRBJ1-4; perhaps TRBD1 as D (6 bases). This CDR3 is built from 15 residues. The germline gives CDR1 SGHKS, CDR2 YYEKEE (reference sequence). Trimming removed 5 bases at V and 2 bases at J, with 13 bases between.

The gene calls are TRBV4-1 and TRBJ2-3; D not certain. The CDR3 loop spans 13 amino acids. The germline V gene encodes CDR1 MGHRA and CDR2 YSYEKL. With 6 bases removed from V and 0 bases from J, the gap between germline ends came to 7 bases. The chain's CDR3 is CASSLSSTDTQYF. The DNA of the CDR3 is TGCGCCAGCAGTCTTTCTAGCACAGATACGCAGTATTTT.

This clone was detected only once. CDR3 in DNA: TGTGCCAGCAGCTCACTAGCGGGAGGATTTGGGGGAGAGACCCAGTACTTC. This gives the protein CASSSLAGGFGGETQYF. This chain joins TRBV7-9 and TRBJ2-5; 12 bases are a match to TRBD2. V lost 4 bases to trimming and J lost 4 bases; unmatched junction nucleotides: 10. The CDR3 length is 17 residues. Germline-derived CDR1 and CDR2 are SEHNR and FQNEAQ (reference sequence).

The CDR3 here is CASSLAGELFF. In DNA form, the CDR3 reads TGCGCCAGCAGCTTGGCCGGGGAGCTGTTTTTT. The chain combines TRBV5-1 with TRBJ2-2; D not certain. Trimming took off 0 bases at V and 6 bases at J, with 0 bases between the two ends. This CDR3 comprises 11 residues. The germline gives CDR1 SGHRS, CDR2 YFSETQ.

V is TRBV27 and J is TRBJ2-1, with D tentatively TRBD2 (6 bases). The germline V and J ends were trimmed by 5 bases and 3 bases, with 14 bases remaining between them. This CDR3 is built from 15 residues. Germline V gene lookup returns CDR1 MNHEY and CDR2 SMNVEV (reference sequence). CDR3 DNA sequence: TGTGCCAGCAGTCGGTTGAGCGGGCTCTACAATGAGCAGTTCTTC. This encodes CASSRLSGLYNEQFF.

The chain is built from TRBV28 and TRBJ1-2, with D maybe TRBD1 (5 bases). The CDR3 is 13 amino acids. CDR1 is MDHEN, CDR2 SYDVKM, per germline. With 6 bases removed from V and 0 bases from J, the gap between germline ends came to 8 bases. CDR3 sequence: CASRWGPNYGYTF. The CDR3, as DNA: TGTGCCAGCAGATGGGGACCTAACTATGGCTACACCTTC.

This chain uses TRBV28 with TRBJ1-6; D is unclear. The germline V and J ends were trimmed by 9 bases and 1 base, with 13 bases remaining between them. CDR3 length: 15 amino acids. Germline CDR1 reads MDHEN; CDR2 reads SYDVKM. CDR3 nucleotides: TGTGCCAGTCGTAACAGAGAATCCTATAATTCACCCCTCCACTTT. Amino acids: CASRNRESYNSPLHF.

The rearrangement links TRBV2 to TRBJ2-7; the D is unclear. The length of the CDR3 is 12 residues. V was cut by 2 bases and J by 4 bases, with 6 bases left in between. Germline CDR1 SNHLY, CDR2 FYNNEI. The CDR3 nucleotides are TGTGCCAGCAGTGAATTGGGGTACGAGCAGTACTTC. Protein sequence: CASSELGYEQYF.

The chain links TRBV5-8 to TRBJ1-4, with 7 bases matching TRBD1. Germline assignment: CDR1 SGHTS and CDR2 YDEGEE. Germline trimming cut 2 bases from V and 8 bases from J; bases unmatched to any gene: 3. This CDR3 spans 13 amino acids. DNA of the CDR3: TGTGCCAGCAGCTTTACAGGGGCAGAAAAACTGTTTTTT. Residues: CASSFTGAEKLFF. The whole variable domain, filled in from reference TRBV5-8 and TRBJ1-4, reads EAGVTQSPTHLIKTRGQQATLRCSPISGHTSVYWYQQALGLGLQFLLWYDEGEERNRGNFPPRFSGRQFPNYSSELNVNALELEDSALYLCASSFTGAEKLFFGSGTQLSVL.

The chain couples TRBV29-1 to TRBJ1-5, with TRBD1 as a possible D gene (6 bases). The CDR3 has 13 amino acids. Germline lookup yields CDR1 SQVTM and CDR2 ANQGSEA. Here the CDR3 reads CREGGESNQPQHF. The CDR3 coding sequence is TGCAGGGAGGGGGGCGAAAGCAATCAGCCCCAGCATTTT.

The chain combines TRBV2 with TRBJ1-5, with 7 bases matching TRBD1. This CDR3 is 14 amino acids long. Trimming at V came to 4 bases and at J to 7 bases, leaving 7 bases not matched to a gene. Germline V lookup: CDR1 SNHLY, CDR2 FYNNEI. CDR3 bases: TGTGCCAGCAGTGTCCAGGGGGGGGTACAGCCCCAGCATTTT. It is translated as CASSVQGGVQPQHF.

The V call is TRBV19, the J call TRBJ1-2; 7 bases are a match to TRBD1. V trimming: 3 bases; J trimming: 1 base; junction bases outside the gene matches: 2. The CDR3 runs 14 residues. The V gene's germline CDR1 is LNHDA and CDR2 SQIVND (reference sequence). The CDR3 protein is CASSMSGGNYGYTF. DNA for the CDR3: TGTGCCAGTAGTATGTCAGGGGGTAACTATGGCTACACCTTC.

The chain combines TRBV30 with TRBJ2-7; either TRBD1 or TRBD2 may supply D (5 bases each). Looked up from germline, CDR1 is GTSNPN and CDR2 is SVGIG (reference sequence). The length of the CDR3 is 14 residues. Trimming cost V 4 bases and J 3 bases, with 16 bases left between them. This chain's CDR3 is CAWKVSGPVYEQYF. The CDR3 coding sequence is TGTGCCTGGAAAGTCTCGGGGCCCGTCTACGAGCAGTACTTC.

The chain has TRBV4-1 and TRBJ1-5, with D possibly being TRBD1 (5 bases). CDR1 and CDR2 (germline): MGHRA, YSYEKL. With 4 bases removed from V and 1 base from J, the gap between germline ends came to 17 bases. This CDR3 is 17 amino acids long. The CDR3, as DNA: TGCGCCAGCAGCCCCCGTGAGGGACTTATCAGCAATCAGCCCCAGCATTTT. It translates to CASSPREGLISNQPQHF.

J is TRBJ2-3 and V is TRBV4-1; perhaps D is TRBD1 or TRBD2 (5 bases each). V lost 8 bases to trimming and J lost 6 bases, with 18 bases between them. Germline loops: CDR1 MGHRA, CDR2 YSYEKL. The CDR3 extends over 14 amino acids. In DNA form, the CDR3 reads TGCGCCAGCGCCCGGGGCCCCGCTGGGGATACGCAGTATTTT. Amino acid sequence: CASARGPAGDTQYF.

The rearrangement links TRBV11-3 to TRBJ1-3; a weak D match, TRBD1 (5 bases). The CDR3 covers 18 residues. V shed 3 bases and J shed 0 bases, with 18 bases lying between them. Germline CDR1 SGHNT, CDR2 YENEEA. The CDR3 DNA sequence: TGTGCCAGCAGCTTGCCCTTGGCAGGGCCCCACTCTGGAAACACCATATATTTT. This translates into CASSLPLAGPHSGNTIYF.

The chain carries TRBV5-1 and TRBJ2-7; 8 bases are shared with TRBD1. Trimming cost V 5 bases and J 2 bases; bases outside gene matches: 6. There are 14 residues in the CDR3. CDR1 and CDR2 from the germline V gene are SGHRS and YFSETQ. In DNA, the CDR3 is TGCGCCAGCAGGCCGGGACAGGAAACCTACGAGCAGTACTTC. Its translation: CASRPGQETYEQYF.

CDR3 bases: TGTGCCAGCAGCTTACGCGGGGGGGCTGAAAAACTGTTTTTT. It is translated as CASSLRGGAEKLFF. This chain connects TRBV5-4 to TRBJ1-4, with TRBD1 as a possible D gene (6 bases). V dropped 2 bases and J dropped 7 bases, with 12 bases sitting between them. The CDR3 is 14 residues long. CDR1 is SGHNT, CDR2 YYREEE, per germline (reference sequence).

The chain combines TRBV9 with TRBJ1-6; tentatively, D is TRBD1 (6 bases). Trimming shortened V by 3 bases and J by 7 bases, and 17 bases separated the two germline ends. Germline assignment: CDR1 SGDLS and CDR2 YYNGEE. CDR3 length equals 16 residues. Here the CDR3 DNA reads TGTGCCAGCAGCGGACTTTCGGGGGCGGGAAATTCACCCCTCCACTTT. Residues: CASSGLSGAGNSPLHF.

V and J are TRBV7-8 and TRBJ1-2; D perhaps matches TRBD1 (5 bases). Per germline, CDR1 SGHVS and CDR2 FQNEAQ. V shed 2 bases and J shed 3 bases, with 13 bases lying between them. CDR3 length: 15 residues. The chain's CDR3 is CASSLRRGGDYGYTF. In DNA form, the CDR3 reads TGTGCCAGCAGCTTACGTCGGGGAGGGGACTATGGCTACACCTTC.

This clone has just a few counts. J is TRBJ1-5 and V is TRBV5-1; tentatively, D is TRBD1 (6 bases). The germline gives CDR1 SGHRS, CDR2 YFSETQ. The CDR3 has 13 amino acids. Trimming removed 4 bases from V and 6 bases from J, with 11 bases in between. CDR3 loop: CASSAIQGQPQHF. CDR3 coding DNA: TGCGCCAGCAGCGCGATACAGGGTCAGCCCCAGCATTTT.

This chain links TRBV5-6 with TRBJ2-6; no clear D gene. This CDR3 has 14 amino acids. Germline V gives CDR1 SGHDT, CDR2 YYEEEE. Trimming took off 0 bases at V and 0 bases at J, with 1 base between the two ends. The CDR3 DNA is TGTGCCAGCAGCTTGGTCTCTGGGGCCAACGTCCTGACTTTC. Residues: CASSLVSGANVLTF.